One TCR beta chain is described in this entry. The collection from each donor was one heparinised blood draw averaging roughly 110 mL. These data originate in a study of beta chain features in type 1 diabetes. Expressed TCRB transcripts were sequenced, since all the RNA that had been isolated was reverse transcribed. Repertoires were generated with immunoSEQ multiplex PCR, while TCRdb's copy carries only in-frame clones and drops some. This table holds 200,000 to 250,000 clones, 27% found once. Sequences were obtained from central memory CD4+ T cells from blood. The source of this sequence is a man aged 25-45 years in good health.

CDR3 nucleotides: TGCAGCGTTCCCTACCAGGGGTTGAAGACCCAGTACTTC. It is translated as CSVPYQGLKTQYF. The V and J genes are TRBV29-1 and TRBJ2-5; D is possibly TRBD1 (6 bases). Looked up from germline, CDR1 is SQVTM and CDR2 is ANQGSEA. The CDR3 loop spans 13 amino acids. V dropped 5 bases and J dropped 6 bases, with 16 bases sitting between them.